This is a list of T cell receptor beta chains from one sample in a study of beta chain features in type 1 diabetes. Produced via immunoSEQ multiplex PCR; TCRdb's table is partial and in-frame only. The repertoire consists of hundreds of thousands of clones, with about an eighth occurring once and the leading ten covering just under 0.04%. The sample taken for sequencing was naive CD4+ T cells from blood. Source of these receptors: a man between 18 and 29 years old with type 1 diabetes. Each CDR3 is given with its conserved first and last residue. The order of the fields is V gene, D gene, J gene, clone size, CDR3 protein, CDR3 DNA. A D gene is named only where the DNA matches it firmly. For some rows the clone size is stated as once, few or many, or as a class when expanded; others skip it.

TRBV7-9	TRBD2	TRBJ2-5	.	CASAGEGETQYF	TGTGCCAGCGCGGGGGAGGGAGAGACCCAGTACTTC
TRBV4-2	.	TRBJ1-2	few	CASSQGQLGHGYTF	TGTGCCAGCAGCCAAGGACAGTTGGGGCATGGCTACACCTTC
TRBV28	.	TRBJ1-1	.	CATTGRHDTEAFF	TGTGCCACCACCGGGAGGCATGACACTGAAGCTTTCTTT
TRBV14	TRBD1	TRBJ1-2	.	CASSPAGTGDYGYTF	TGTGCCAGCAGCCCTGCCGGGACAGGGGACTATGGCTACACCTTC
TRBV20-1	.	TRBJ2-1	few	CSASSANEQFF	TGCAGTGCTAGTTCGGCCAATGAGCAGTTCTTC
TRBV9	TRBD1	TRBJ1-5	few	CASSVGDRDSRSAQHF	TGTGCCAGCAGCGTAGGAGATAGGGACAGTAGGTCAGCCCAGCATTTT
TRBV5-6	TRBD2	TRBJ2-7	.	CASSQGLAGEYEQYF	TGTGCCAGCAGCCAGGGACTAGCGGGAGAGTACGAGCAGTACTTC
TRBV29-1	TRBD2	TRBJ2-1	.	CSVGGGANEQFF	TGCAGCGTTGGCGGGGGAGCTAATGAGCAGTTCTTC
TRBV6-6	.	TRBJ2-7	.	CASSYSTGLPTYEQYF	TGTGCCAGCAGTTACTCCACCGGACTGCCGACCTACGAGCAGTACTTC
TRBV5-8	.	TRBJ1-1	.	CASSDWKGGHTEAFF	TGTGCCAGCAGCGACTGGAAGGGAGGTCACACTGAAGCTTTCTTT
TRBV5-1	TRBD2	TRBJ2-7	few	CASSPLTSGSSYEQYF	TGCGCCAGCAGCCCGTTGACTAGCGGGAGCTCCTACGAGCAGTACTTC
TRBV15	TRBD1	TRBJ1-1	few	CATSRDRGLPEAFF	TGTGCCACCAGCAGAGACAGGGGGCTCCCTGAAGCTTTCTTT
TRBV4-1	TRBD1	TRBJ1-5	few	CASSQGTGRSYSNQPQHF	TGCGCCAGCAGCCAAGGGACAGGCAGAAGTTATAGCAATCAGCCCCAGCATTTT
TRBV20-1	.	TRBJ2-7	.	CSAGYEQYF	TGCAGTGCTGGGTACGAGCAGTACTTC
TRBV7-9	TRBD2	TRBJ2-3	few	CASSLALAGVADTQYF	TGTGCCAGCAGCTTAGCACTAGCGGGAGTAGCAGATACGCAGTATTTT
TRBV6-5	.	TRBJ2-2	.	CASSSPVTGELFF	TGTGCCAGCAGTTCCCCGGTCACCGGGGAGCTGTTTTTT
TRBV4-3	TRBD1	TRBJ1-6	few	CASSQGPGQSNSPLHF	TGCGCCAGCAGCCAAGGACCGGGACAGAGTAATTCACCCCTCCACTTT
TRBV6-5	TRBD1	TRBJ1-2	.	CASRGTGRNYGYTF	TGTGCCAGCAGAGGGACAGGGCGCAACTATGGCTACACCTTC
TRBV20-1	TRBD1	TRBJ2-3	few	CSVGTADTQYF	TGCAGTGTAGGGACAGCAGATACGCAGTATTTT
TRBV14	.	TRBJ1-3	few	CASSRQVSGNTIYF	TGTGCCAGCAGTCGTCAGGTCTCTGGAAACACCATATATTTT
TRBV9	.	TRBJ2-3	.	CASSVGGVGTTTTDTQYF	TGTGCCAGCAGCGTAGGGGGTGTGGGGACAACAACCACAGATACGCAGTATTTT
TRBV10-3	.	TRBJ1-1	.	CAIGARNTEAFF	TGTGCCATCGGGGCAAGGAACACTGAAGCTTTCTTT
TRBV30	.	TRBJ1-2	.	CAWSLGVWGYTF	TGTGCCTGGAGTTTGGGCGTTTGGGGCTACACCTTC
TRBV7-2	.	TRBJ1-1	once	CASSSGSINTEAFF	TGTGCCAGCAGCTCCGGCTCAATCAACACTGAAGCTTTCTTT
TRBV30	.	TRBJ1-1	.	CAWSVLGGAEAFF	TGTGCCTGGAGTGTACTAGGTGGCGCTGAAGCTTTCTTT
TRBV7-9	.	TRBJ2-3	few	CASSPRADTQYF	TGTGCCAGCAGCCCCCGGGCAGATACGCAGTATTTT
TRBV9	.	TRBJ2-7	few	CASSVDPTGPYSYEQYF	TGTGCCAGCAGCGTAGATCCAACGGGCCCCTACTCCTACGAGCAGTACTTC
TRBV18	TRBD1	TRBJ2-1	.	CASSPRRDRTYNEQFF	TGTGCCAGCTCACCGAGGCGGGACAGGACCTACAATGAGCAGTTCTTC
TRBV30	.	TRBJ2-5	.	CAWNRAGAETQYF	TGTGCCTGGAATCGGGCGGGGGCGGAGACCCAGTACTTC
TRBV5-4	TRBD2	TRBJ2-1	few	CASSLLAGGRYEQFF	TGTGCCAGCAGCTTGCTAGCGGGAGGGCGTTATGAGCAGTTCTTC
TRBV7-7	.	TRBJ2-5	few	CASSLALGVETQYF	TGTGCTAGCAGCTTAGCCCTGGGAGTAGAGACCCAGTACTTC
TRBV5-4	TRBD1	TRBJ1-2	.	CASNSDRVDGYTF	TGTGCCAGCAACTCCGACAGGGTCGATGGCTACACCTTC
TRBV29-1	.	TRBJ2-3	.	CSVGVGLSTDTQYF	TGCAGCGTGGGGGTGGGGCTCAGCACAGATACGCAGTATTTT
TRBV23-1	TRBD2	TRBJ2-7	few	CASSQGTSSPYEQYF	TGCGCCAGCAGTCAAGGGACTAGCTCTCCCTACGAGCAGTACTTC
TRBV6-1	.	TRBJ1-1	few	CASRTRTTEAFF	TGTGCCAGCAGGACCAGGACCACTGAAGCTTTCTTT
TRBV7-6	TRBD1	TRBJ1-6	few	CASSPTGGPWGSPLHF	TGTGCCAGCAGCCCAACAGGGGGCCCCTGGGGTTCACCCCTCCACTTT
TRBV7-9	TRBD2	TRBJ2-5	.	CASSPGTASGRNQYF	TGTGCCAGCAGCCCGGGGACGGCTAGCGGGAGGAACCAGTACTTC
TRBV7-9	.	TRBJ1-1	.	CASSSLTGEAFF	TGTGCCAGCAGCTCACTGACGGGTGAAGCTTTCTTT
TRBV13	.	TRBJ2-7	.	CASSYRDSYEQYF	TGTGCCAGCAGCTACAGGGACTCCTACGAGCAGTACTTC
TRBV7-2	.	TRBJ2-3	.	CASGWGSTDTQYF	TGTGCCAGCGGCTGGGGGTCCACAGATACGCAGTATTTT
TRBV30	TRBD1	TRBJ2-6	.	CAWSAVRVGRGTSGANVLTF	TGTGCCTGGAGTGCGGTGCGAGTCGGCAGGGGGACCTCTGGGGCCAACGTCCTGACTTTC
TRBV5-1	.	TRBJ2-2	few	CASSFPQGTGELFF	TGCGCCAGCAGCTTCCCACAGGGAACCGGGGAGCTGTTTTTT
TRBV6-5	.	TRBJ1-2	few	CASSFYRRQYGYTF	TGTGCCAGCAGTTTCTACAGGAGGCAGTATGGCTACACCTTC
TRBV4-1	TRBD1	TRBJ1-4	.	CASSHPILDRGDEKLFF	TGCGCCAGCAGCCATCCCATCCTGGACAGGGGAGATGAAAAACTGTTTTTT
TRBV28	TRBD1	TRBJ2-2	.	CASRKRTGNTGELFF	TGTGCCAGCAGGAAACGGACAGGGAACACCGGGGAGCTGTTTTTT
TRBV18	.	TRBJ1-5	.	CASSPSGNQPQHF	TGTGCCAGCTCACCGTCAGGGAATCAGCCCCAGCATTTT
TRBV11-2	.	TRBJ2-3	.	CASSQQDTQYF	TGTGCCAGCAGCCAACAAGATACGCAGTATTTT
TRBV5-1	TRBD1	TRBJ2-3	.	CASSLGGADADTQYF	TGCGCCAGCAGCTTAGGGGGCGCGGACGCAGATACGCAGTATTTT
TRBV5-1	.	TRBJ1-1	few	CASSLARENTEAFF	TGCGCCAGCAGCTTGGCCAGGGAAAACACTGAAGCTTTCTTT
TRBV6-1	.	TRBJ2-5	once	CASQRGYQETQYF	TGTGCCAGTCAGAGAGGGTACCAAGAGACCCAGTACTTC
TRBV21-1	.	TRBJ2-7	.	CASRDRVYEQYF	TGTGCCAGCAGGGACAGGGTGTACGAGCAGTACTTC